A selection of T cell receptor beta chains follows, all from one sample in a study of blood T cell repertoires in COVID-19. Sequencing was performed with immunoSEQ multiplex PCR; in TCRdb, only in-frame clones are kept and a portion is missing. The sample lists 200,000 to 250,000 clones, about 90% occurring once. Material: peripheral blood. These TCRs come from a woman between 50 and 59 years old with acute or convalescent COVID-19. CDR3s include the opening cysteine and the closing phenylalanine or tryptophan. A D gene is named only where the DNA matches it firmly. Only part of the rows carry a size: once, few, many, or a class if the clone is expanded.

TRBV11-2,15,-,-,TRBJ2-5,TGTGCCAGCAGCTTAGCGTCCTCCAGATTTGGGACCCAGTACTTC,CASSLASSRFGTQYF
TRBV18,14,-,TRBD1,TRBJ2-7,TGTGCCAGCTCATCCGGGACAGGGGCCTACGAGCAGTACTTC,CASSSGTGAYEQYF
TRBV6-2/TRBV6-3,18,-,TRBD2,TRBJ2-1,TGTGCCAGCAGTTACTCAAGGGAGCGGGGGAGCTCCTACAATGAGCAGTTCTTC,CASSYSRERGSSYNEQFF
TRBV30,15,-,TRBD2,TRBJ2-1,TGTGCCTGGGCCAGACTAGCGGGAGGGGGGAATGAGCAGTTCTTC,CAWARLAGGGNEQFF
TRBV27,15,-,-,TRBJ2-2,TGTGCCAGCAATGGGGGCGACGGAAACACCGGGGAGCTGTTTTTT,CASNGGDGNTGELFF
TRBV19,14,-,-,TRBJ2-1,TGTGCCAGTAGCTCCATCGGGGTTTTCGGGGAGCAGTTCTTC,CASSSIGVFGEQFF
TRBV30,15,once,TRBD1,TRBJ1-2,TGTGCCTGGGCCATGGGGACAGGGGGATACTATGGCTACACCTTC,CAWAMGTGGYYGYTF
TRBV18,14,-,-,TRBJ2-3,TGTGCCAGCAGGGGGGGCCAGAACACAGATACGCAGTATTTT,CASRGGQNTDTQYF
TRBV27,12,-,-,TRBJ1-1,TGTGCCAGCAGTTCACAGGGTACTGAAGCTTTCTTT,CASSSQGTEAFF
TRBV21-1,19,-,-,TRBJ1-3,TGTGCCAGCAGCCTTAATTTGGCGGAACAGGGAGGGAGAGGAAACACCATATATTTT,CASSLNLAEQGGRGNTIYF
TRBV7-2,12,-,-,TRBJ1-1,TGTGCCAGCAGCTTAAGGGAGAACAGAGCTTTCTTT,CASSLRENRAFF
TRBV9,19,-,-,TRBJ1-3,TGTGCCAGCAGCGGAGCACGGGGGCCCGGGGGGCTCTCTGGAAACACCATATATTTT,CASSGARGPGGLSGNTIYF
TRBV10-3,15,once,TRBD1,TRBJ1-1,TGTGCCATCAGGGCCGGGACAGGGAAGCACACTGAAGCTTTCTTT,CAIRAGTGKHTEAFF
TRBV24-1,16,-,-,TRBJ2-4,TGTGCCACCACTCGGGTCCCCCGGAGGGCCAAAAACATTCAGTACTTC,CATTRVPRRAKNIQYF
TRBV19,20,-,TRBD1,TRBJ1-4,TGTGCCAGTAGTTCTAAACGCGGGACAGGGCATTTTACTCCTAATGAAAAACTGTTTTTT,CASSSKRGTGHFTPNEKLFF
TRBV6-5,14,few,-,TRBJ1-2,TGTGCCAGCTATCGGGGTGGCATACTCTATGGCTACACCTTC,CASYRGGILYGYTF
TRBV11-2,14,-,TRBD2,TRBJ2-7,TGTGCCAGCAGCTTAGCGGGGGGGCCTTACGAGCAGTACTTC,CASSLAGGPYEQYF
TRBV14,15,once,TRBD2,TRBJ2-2,TGTGCCAGCAGCCCCCAGCGGGACCACACCGGGGAGCTGTTTTTT,CASSPQRDHTGELFF
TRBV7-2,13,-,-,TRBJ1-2,TGTGCCAGCAGCCCGCCGACAGCCTTGGGCTACACCTTC,CASSPPTALGYTF
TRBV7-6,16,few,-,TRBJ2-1,TGTGCCAGCAGCCTACCCAGGGAGGAATCTTACAATGAGCAGTTCTTC,CASSLPREESYNEQFF
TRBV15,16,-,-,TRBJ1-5,TGTGCCACCAGCAGCGACACCGCGAGGGTGGATCAGCCCCAGCATTTT,CATSSDTARVDQPQHF
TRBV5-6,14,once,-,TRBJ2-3,TGTGCCAGCAGCCTTTTACAGACGGGAAATACGCAGTATTTT,CASSLLQTGNTQYF
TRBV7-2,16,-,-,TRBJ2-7,TGTGCCAGCAGCTTAGGCGCAGGCCCAACCACCTACGAGCAGTACTTC,CASSLGAGPTTYEQYF
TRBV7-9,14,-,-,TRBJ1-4,TGTGCCAGCAGCTCGTCAGGGGCGCGGGAAAAACTGTTTTTT,CASSSSGAREKLFF
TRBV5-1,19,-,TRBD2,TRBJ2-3,TGCGCCAGCAGCTTGGTGGGACTAGCGCTAGGGCCCCCGACAGATACGCAGTATTTT,CASSLVGLALGPPTDTQYF
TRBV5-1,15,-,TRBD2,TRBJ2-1,TGCGCCAGCAGTTTTAGCGGGGGCTCCTACAATGAGCAGTTCTTC,CASSFSGGSYNEQFF
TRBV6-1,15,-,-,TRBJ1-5,TGTGCCAGCAGTGATGTGGTCAGTAGCAATCAGCCCCAGCATTTT,CASSDVVSSNQPQHF
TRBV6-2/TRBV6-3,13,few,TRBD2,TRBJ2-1,TGTGCCAGCAGCCGGACTAGCTACAATGAGCAGTTCTTC,CASSRTSYNEQFF